These 31 T cell receptor beta chains came from one sample sequenced in a study of blood T cell repertoires in COVID-19. The data were produced by immunoSEQ multiplex PCR, yet TCRdb's version contains in-frame clones alone and is incomplete. Of under 300,000 clones in the sample, around 86% were seen once. The sample taken for sequencing was PBMCs or T cells enriched from blood (not recorded which). Receptors were obtained from a woman in her fifties or sixties who had recovered from COVID-19.

As for this clone: The same CDR3 arises from other DNA sequences in this sample as well. This chain links TRBV29-1 with TRBJ1-2, with 10 bases identical to TRBD1. V lost 4 bases, J lost 8 bases, and 7 bases stayed unmatched. This CDR3 region has 13 residues. CDR1 and CDR2 from the germline V gene are SQVTM and ANQGSEA. CDR3 DNA: TGCAGCGTTGTACGACAGGGGGCTGGGGGCTACACCTTC. It encodes CSVVRQGAGGYTF.

The CDR3 is CASSPLNSLSEQFF. The CDR3 DNA follows: TGTGCCAGCTCACCCTTAAACTCCCTGAGTGAGCAGTTCTTC. This chain uses TRBV18 with TRBJ2-1; no firm D call. The CDR3 runs to 14 residues. V was shortened by 3 bases and J by 9 bases, with 15 bases between the two germline ends. Germline V gene data show CDR1 as KGHSH and CDR2 as LQKENI.

This chain uses TRBV5-1 with TRBJ2-5; 8 nucleotides agree with TRBD2. The CDR3 is 15 amino acids. Losses at the gene ends were 3 bases for V and 4 bases for J; bases not matched to a gene: 8. Germline V gene data show CDR1 as SGHRS and CDR2 as YFSETQ. Here the CDR3 DNA reads TGCGCCAGCAGCTCTATCTTGGGACTAGGAGAGACCCAGTACTTC. Its protein is CASSSILGLGETQYF.

The genes are TRBV5-1 and TRBJ1-2, with TRBD1 identical over 7 bases. Germline V lookup: CDR1 SGHRS, CDR2 YFSETQ. V was pared by 1 base and J by 0 bases, with 3 bases of the junction left unmatched. The CDR3 has 15 amino acids. The CDR3 is CASSLYQGANYGYTF. CDR3 DNA sequence: TGCGCCAGCAGCTTGTATCAGGGGGCTAACTATGGCTACACCTTC.

This sequence joins TRBV7-9 and TRBJ2-3; 14 nucleotides match TRBD2. Germline V gene lookup returns CDR1 SEHNR and CDR2 FQNEAQ (reference sequence). Trimming cost V 8 bases and J 2 bases; bases outside gene matches: 6. The CDR3 sequence is 16 residues long. The CDR3 protein is CASSAGLAGDTDTQYF. The CDR3, as DNA: TGTGCCAGCTCCGCGGGACTAGCGGGGGACACAGATACGCAGTATTTT.

V is TRBV4-1 and J is TRBJ2-7; 12 bases align to TRBD2. This CDR3 spans 18 amino acids. Losses at the gene ends were 4 bases for V and 0 bases for J; bases not matched to a gene: 10. Germline CDR1 and CDR2: MGHRA and YSYEKL. The CDR3 DNA follows: TGCGCCAGCAGCCTAACTAGCGGGAGGACCCTTAGCTCCTACGAGCAGTACTTC. Protein product: CASSLTSGRTLSSYEQYF.

Turning to this clone: An end of the junction does not agree with germline; a read error may underlie this. The chain uses TRBV11-2 and TRBJ2-5, with D perhaps matching TRBD2 (5 bases). This CDR3 is 14 amino acids long. Germline values: CDR1 SGHAT, CDR2 FQNNGV. CDR3 sequence (DNA): TGTGCCAGCAGCCTGGACTGGAATCAAGATACCCAGTACTTC. It is translated as CASSLDWNQDTQYF.

This clone came up a few times. The junction and the germline gene differ at one end; a read error may be behind it. The chain couples TRBV2 to TRBJ1-1; D call uncertain. CDR1 and CDR2 from the germline V gene are SNHLY and FYNNEI. The CDR3 length is 13 residues. The CDR3 loop reads CATSAPRNTEAFF. In DNA form, the CDR3 reads TGTGCCACCAGTGCGCCGAGGAACACTGAAGCTTTCTTT.

The J gene is TRBJ2-1, the V gene TRBV7-2, with TRBD2 identical over 7 bases. The CDR3 is 14 residues long. The V gene's germline CDR1 is SGHTA and CDR2 FQGNSA. After removal of 5 bases from V and 5 bases from J, the junction contained 6 bases not matched to a gene. This chain's CDR3 is CASSPHRGDNEQFF. CDR3 bases: TGTGCCAGCAGCCCACACCGGGGGGACAATGAGCAGTTCTTC.

About this clone itself: The sample has other DNA sequences that encode this CDR3 too. The V gene is TRBV5-1, the J gene TRBJ2-1, with TRBD2 matching 9 bases. In germline, CDR1 is SGHRS, CDR2 YFSETQ. With 5 bases clipped from V and 3 bases from J, the junction kept 3 bases outside the gene matches. CDR3 length equals 14 residues. CDR3 protein: CASSSAGGYNEQFF. The DNA of the CDR3 is TGCGCCAGCAGTTCAGCGGGGGGCTACAATGAGCAGTTCTTC.

This sequence joins TRBV7-6 and TRBJ2-1, with TRBD2 matching over 13 bases. Germline CDR1 reads SGHVS; CDR2 reads FNYEAQ. Unmatched junction bases numbered 11, after V lost 4 bases and J lost 8 bases. The CDR3 runs to 17 residues. CDR3: CASSSPLAGGAIDEQFF. In DNA form, the CDR3 reads TGTGCCAGCAGCTCACCACTAGCGGGAGGGGCAATCGATGAGCAGTTCTTC.

In regard to this clone: One end of the junction does not line up with germline, which may come from a read error. This rearrangement joins TRBV3-1 (or the pseudogene TRBV3-2) to TRBJ2-3; 8 nucleotides line up with TRBD2. CDR3 length: 13 amino acids. CDR1 LGHDT and CDR2 YNNKEL come from the germline V gene (reference sequence). Written as DNA, the CDR3 is TGTGCCAGCAGCCAAGAAATTGCCGGGAGGGTGGGTTTT. Translation: CASSQEIAGRVGF.

Only one count was recorded for this clone. V is TRBV5-5 and J is TRBJ2-3, with TRBD1 matching over 12 bases. Germline V gene data show CDR1 as SGHKS and CDR2 as YYEKEE (reference sequence). The V and J ends lost 3 bases and 5 bases, in that order; junction bases with no gene match: 7. The CDR3 covers 16 residues. DNA of the CDR3: TGTGCCAGCAGCTCACCGGGACAGGGGGCAGGAGATACGCAGTATTTT. This gives the protein CASSSPGQGAGDTQYF.

The J gene is TRBJ2-3, the V gene TRBV27, with 8 bases identical to TRBD2. This CDR3 is 13 amino acids long. Germline lookup yields CDR1 MNHEY and CDR2 SMNVEV (reference sequence). J lost 5 bases, V lost 6 bases, and 4 bases had no gene match. In DNA, the CDR3 is TGTGCCAGCAGAAAGGCGGGAGGAGATACGCAGTATTTT. Translation: CASRKAGGDTQYF.

This chain links TRBV9 with TRBJ1-3, with TRBD1 as a possible D gene (6 bases). CDR1 is SGDLS, CDR2 YYNGEE, per germline. This CDR3 region has 15 residues. Trimming removed 0 bases at V and 3 bases at J, with 10 bases between. The CDR3 bases are TGTGCCAGCAGCGTAGCGCCAGGGGTTGGAAACACCATATATTTT. This encodes CASSVAPGVGNTIYF.

This clone was seen once. The CDR3: CASSFVTGTGGYGYTF. The CDR3 DNA sequence: TGTGCCAGCAGTTTCGTCACCGGGACAGGGGGCTATGGCTACACCTTC. This chain joins TRBV27 and TRBJ1-2; 11 bases match TRBD1. Germline assignment: CDR1 MNHEY and CDR2 SMNVEV (reference sequence). Trimming took 3 bases from V and 4 from J; bases not matched to a gene: 7. The CDR3 is 16 residues long.

This clone is a singleton in its sample. The chain links TRBV7-9 to TRBJ2-7, with D perhaps matching TRBD2 (6 bases). The CDR3 sequence is 17 residues long. V lost 0 bases to trimming and J lost 6 bases, with 21 bases between them. Germline lookup yields CDR1 SEHNR and CDR2 FQNEAQ (reference sequence). Written as DNA, the CDR3 is TGTGCCAGCAGCTTAGCGCCGGTGGGAGGAGCGAGAATCGAGCAGTACTTC. Its translation: CASSLAPVGGARIEQYF.

This clone was observed once. The V and J genes are TRBV5-3 and TRBJ2-7, with 8 nucleotides matching TRBD2. TRBV5-3 is treated as an ORF (open reading frame) with a function not yet certain. The V gene end was trimmed by 7 bases and the J gene end by 2 bases; junction bases not matched to a gene: 11. The CDR3 sequence is 15 residues long. As DNA, the CDR3 is TGTGCCAGAGACCTGGAGCGGGAGAGACCCTACGAGCAGTACTTC. As protein: CARDLERERPYEQYF.

CDR3 sequence (DNA): TGTGCCTGGAGTGTAGGCAGGACCTACGAGCAGTACTTC. Translating it yields CAWSVGRTYEQYF. The rearrangement uses TRBV30 and TRBJ2-7; D call uncertain. Germline V gene sequence: CDR1 GTSNPN, CDR2 SVGIG (reference sequence). This CDR3 has 13 residues. The V and J ends lost 0 bases and 2 bases respectively, with 8 bases between them.

DNA of the CDR3: TGCAGCGAGCACCCGGGACAGGGGATCGGAAACACCATATATTTT. Protein product: CSEHPGQGIGNTIYF. V is TRBV29-1 and J is TRBJ1-3, with TRBD1 matching over 10 bases. The CDR3 covers 15 residues. In germline, CDR1 is SQVTM, CDR2 ANQGSEA. V shed 7 bases, J shed 4 bases, and the junction held 10 bases outside the gene matches.

This clone was seen only a few times. V gene TRBV19 combines with J gene TRBJ2-4; D might be TRBD1 (6 bases). The CDR3 totals 15 residues. With 2 bases removed from V and 1 base from J, the gap between germline ends came to 9 bases. Germline CDR1 and CDR2: LNHDA and SQIVND (reference sequence). This CDR3 is CASSIPGAAKNIQYF. The CDR3 bases are TGTGCCAGTAGTATACCAGGGGCGGCCAAAAACATTCAGTACTTC.

The rearrangement uses TRBV11-3 and TRBJ2-1, with 10 bases identical to TRBD1. CDR3 size: 16 residues. With V trimmed by 1 base and J by 7 bases, 7 bases remained unmatched. Germline assignment: CDR1 SGHNT and CDR2 YENEEA. The CDR3 loop reads CASSLGGQGISNEQFF. The CDR3, as DNA: TGTGCCAGCAGCTTAGGGGGACAGGGGATATCGAATGAGCAGTTCTTC.

V usage is TRBV7-9 and J usage is TRBJ2-5; possibly TRBD2 for D (5 bases). Per germline, CDR1 SEHNR and CDR2 FQNEAQ (reference sequence). The CDR3 totals 13 residues. Trimming removed 4 bases at V and 4 bases at J, with 10 bases between. In nucleotides, the CDR3 is TGTGCCAGCAGCTCGGGGTGGGTAGAGACCCAGTACTTC. It specifies CASSSGWVETQYF.

The chain has TRBV10-3 and TRBJ2-2; TRBD1 matches at 12 bases. The CDR3 length is 14 residues. Germline V CDR1 and CDR2: ENHRY, SYGVKD. V lost 6 bases to trimming and J lost 8 bases; unmatched junction nucleotides: 4. CDR3 nucleotides: TGTGCCATCAGGGGACAGGGGGCGGAGGGGGAGCTGTTTTTT. Translating it yields CAIRGQGAEGELFF.

In its sample, this clone was seen many times. CDR3 DNA: TGCGCCAGCAGCGGGTCAGGGAACTCTGGAAACACCATATATTTT. Protein sequence: CASSGSGNSGNTIYF. This chain uses TRBV5-1 with TRBJ1-3; D may be TRBD1 (5 bases). The CDR3 loop spans 15 amino acids. V was trimmed by 4 bases and J by 0 bases, leaving 11 bases between them. Per germline, CDR1 SGHRS and CDR2 YFSETQ.

This rearrangement joins TRBV7-9 to TRBJ2-3; TRBD1 aligns across 9 bases. Germline CDR1 is SEHNR and CDR2 is FQNEAQ (reference sequence). The CDR3 extends over 16 amino acids. The ends lost 6 bases at V and 1 base at J; junction bases unmatched: 8. As DNA, the CDR3 is TGTGCCAGCAGTCGTCACAGGGGGCAAGGCACAGATACGCAGTATTTT. This sequence encodes CASSRHRGQGTDTQYF. The whole variable domain, remainder taken from reference TRBV7-9 and TRBJ2-3, is DTGVSQNPRHKITKRGQNVTFRCDPISEHNRLYWYRQTLGQGPEFLTYFQNEAQLEKSRLLSDRFSAERPKGSFSTLEIQRTEQGDSAMYLCASSRHRGQGTDTQYFGPGTRLTVL.

The DNA of the CDR3 is TGTGCCAGCAGTGACGGTCAGGGGGGTATCAATGAGCAGTTCTTC. Translating it yields CASSDGQGGINEQFF. The chain uses TRBV6-4 and TRBJ2-1; D possibly corresponds to TRBD1 (7 bases). The ends were cut back, 2 bases at V and 6 bases at J, with 14 bases in the middle. Germline lookup yields CDR1 MRHNA and CDR2 SNTAGT. CDR3 length: 15 residues.

A few counts support this clone. J is TRBJ1-4 and V is TRBV6-5; possible D gene TRBD1, 6 bases. V was trimmed by 6 bases and J by 8 bases, leaving 10 bases between them. This CDR3 is built from 12 residues. Germline V gene sequence: CDR1 MNHEY, CDR2 SVGAGI. CDR3 nucleotides: TGTGCCAGCAGCAGGGGCGACGAAAAACTGTTTTTT. It is translated as CASSRGDEKLFF.

The V and J genes are TRBV2 and TRBJ2-1; D is ambiguous. The germline gives CDR1 SNHLY, CDR2 FYNNEI. The CDR3 sequence is 15 residues long. The ends were cut back, 8 bases at V and 0 bases at J, with 14 bases in the middle. CDR3 protein: CASRVAVSSYNEQFF. DNA of the CDR3: TGTGCCAGCCGGGTGGCGGTCAGCTCCTACAATGAGCAGTTCTTC.

This clone was recorded many times. The sample contains more than one DNA sequence encoding this CDR3. The V call is TRBV28, the J call TRBJ2-7; no clear D gene. The germline CDR1 and CDR2 sequences are MDHEN and SYDVKM. This CDR3 is 12 amino acids long. V shed 3 bases and J shed 3 bases, with 6 bases lying between them. CDR3 in DNA: TGTGCCAGCAGTTTGGCAGGCTACGAGCAGTACTTC. Translation gives CASSLAGYEQYF.

The chain joins TRBV10-3 to TRBJ2-2; D not certain. Trimming removed 7 bases at V and 0 bases at J, with 9 bases between. This CDR3 region has 14 residues. CDR1 is ENHRY and CDR2 is SYGVKD in the germline V gene. The CDR3 sequence: CAIKTETNTGELFF. The CDR3 DNA sequence: TGTGCCATCAAGACGGAGACGAACACCGGGGAGCTGTTTTTT.